The source of this TCR beta chain is a study of T cells in localized non-small cell lung cancer. General observations from the study: In adjacent lung, a median roughly 60 of the top 100 tumor clones were found. There was an association of higher blood T cell density with longer overall survival. Sequencing was limited to one tumor region, leaving the possibility of heterogeneity open. Uninvolved adjacent lung had the highest recorded T cell clonality, with tumor below it.

Note on this clone: Its target is unknown.

Trimming left V 3 bases short and J 2 bases short, with 16 bases between. The CDR3 runs to 16 residues. The germline V gene encodes CDR1 SGHTA and CDR2 FQGNSA. Sequenced by immunoSEQ multiplex PCR; TCRdb stores in-frame clones only, minus some. The table has some 31,000 clones, around nine tenths seen once. Source: peripheral blood, taken before any cancer treatment. The chain uses TRBV7-2 and TRBJ1-1, with D possibly TRBD1 on 5 matching bases. The sequence was collected from a woman aged 40 to 75 with stage I lung adenocarcinoma. The CDR3, as DNA: TGTGCCAGCAGCTTTACAAAATGGGGGAATAACACTGAAGCTTTCTTT. Translation gives CASSFTKWGNNTEAFF.